Listed here are 16 T cell receptor beta chains from one sample, sequenced in a study of blood T cell repertoires in COVID-19. Only in-frame clones appear in the TCRdb table, and some are missing; sequencing was by immunoSEQ multiplex PCR. The data contain fewer than 400,000 clones, over 85% of them singletons. The sequencing sample was made of peripheral blood. The receptors shown here come from a woman under 40 with COVID-19, enrolled during active disease.

V usage is TRBV7-2 and J usage is TRBJ2-2; D may be TRBD1 (5 bases). CDR1 is SGHTA, CDR2 FQGNSA, per germline. There are 15 residues in the CDR3. The V end lost 4 bases, the J end lost 5 bases, and 14 bases lay between the germline ends. The CDR3 loop reads CASSYALGVTGELFF. DNA for the CDR3: TGTGCCAGCAGCTACGCGTTAGGGGTGACCGGGGAGCTGTTTTTT.

The V gene is TRBV28, the J gene TRBJ2-5; 14 positions match TRBD2. The CDR3 covers 15 residues. The V gene's germline CDR1 is MDHEN and CDR2 SYDVKM. V was clipped by 6 bases and J by 7 bases; unmatched bases: 7. CDR3 nucleotide sequence: TGTGCCAGCAGCCTGACTAGCGGGGGGGCAGGGACCCAGTACTTC. It yields the protein CASSLTSGGAGTQYF. The full variable domain, completed using reference TRBV28 and TRBJ2-5, is DVKVTQSSRYLVKRTGEKVFLECVQDMDHENMFWYRQDPGLGLRLIYFSYDVKMKEKGDIPEGYSVSREKKERFSLILESASTNQTSMYLCASSLTSGGAGTQYFGPGTRLLVL.

This chain connects TRBV2 to TRBJ1-2; D gene uncertain. The CDR3 runs 13 residues. CDR1 is SNHLY and CDR2 is FYNNEI in the germline V gene. V shed 6 bases and J shed 8 bases, with 16 bases lying between them. The DNA for the CDR3 is TGTGCCAGCAGGCCCGGGAGGGTCGGAGGCTACACCTTC. It yields the protein CASRPGRVGGYTF.

The chain recombines TRBV20-1 with TRBJ1-6; tentatively, D is TRBD1 (6 bases). CDR1 is DFQATT, CDR2 SNEGSKA, per germline (reference sequence). Trimming cost V 3 bases and J 8 bases, with 14 bases left between them. CDR3 length equals 14 residues. Written as DNA, the CDR3 is TGCAGTGCTAGTGTGGGGGCTCGTGATTCACCCCTCCACTTT. This translates into CSASVGARDSPLHF.

This sequence joins TRBV5-1 and TRBJ2-5; TRBD2 matches at 12 bases. The germline CDR1 and CDR2 sequences are SGHRS and YFSETQ. This CDR3 is built from 15 residues. V was pared by 6 bases and J by 5 bases, with 8 bases of the junction left unmatched. CDR3 region: CASKNLAGGQETQYF. CDR3 nucleotide sequence: TGCGCCAGCAAAAACCTAGCGGGGGGGCAGGAGACCCAGTACTTC.

The rearrangement uses TRBV19 and TRBJ1-1; D perhaps matches TRBD1 (5 bases). The CDR3 is made up of 13 amino acids. CDR1 and CDR2 from the germline V gene are LNHDA and SQIVND (reference sequence). Trimming removed 8 bases from V and 11 bases from J, with 21 bases in between. The CDR3 region has the DNA TGTGCCAGTGGGCCGTTCACTCGGGGGAATGCTTTCTTT. It specifies CASGPFTRGNAFF.

In this sample, this clone turned up a few times. This rearrangement joins TRBV11-2 to TRBJ2-2; TRBD2 is a possible D gene (6 bases). V lost 1 base and J 5 bases, leaving 14 bases between the germline ends. Looked up from germline, CDR1 is SGHAT and CDR2 is FQNNGV. The CDR3 is 16 amino acids. DNA for the CDR3: TGTGCCAGCAGCTTAGTGTTGGTAGCGGTGACCGGGGAGCTGTTTTTT. This translates into CASSLVLVAVTGELFF.

This clone was recorded many times. The chain is built from TRBV19 and TRBJ2-3, with D maybe TRBD2 (5 bases). CDR1 LNHDA and CDR2 SQIVND come from the germline V gene (reference sequence). The germline V and J ends were trimmed by 3 bases and 1 base, with 14 bases remaining between them. This CDR3 region has 16 residues. This chain's CDR3 is CASSIPPGKGTDTQYF. Here the CDR3 DNA reads TGTGCCAGTAGTATTCCTCCGGGGAAAGGCACAGATACGCAGTATTTT.

V gene TRBV4-2 combines with J gene TRBJ1-1; 9 nucleotides line up with TRBD1. J was trimmed by 4 bases and V by 3 bases; bases with no gene match: 3. CDR1 and CDR2 from the germline V gene are LGHNA and YNFKEQ. This CDR3 has 14 amino acids. The CDR3 reads CASSHDRGSTEAFF. As DNA, the CDR3 is TGTGCCAGCAGCCACGACAGGGGGAGCACTGAAGCTTTCTTT.

V and J are TRBV7-8 and TRBJ2-3; D may be TRBD2 (6 bases). This CDR3 has 13 amino acids. With 1 base removed from V and 6 bases from J, the gap between germline ends came to 8 bases. The germline V gene has CDR1 SGHVS and CDR2 FQNEAQ. The DNA for the CDR3 is TGTGCCAGCAGCTTAGGGGGGGAGGATACGCAGTATTTT. Protein sequence: CASSLGGEDTQYF.

The chain recombines TRBV7-2 with TRBJ2-7, with 9 bases aligning to TRBD2. The CDR3 has 15 residues. Looked up from germline, CDR1 is SGHTA and CDR2 is FQGNSA. Trimming took 0 bases from V and 2 from J; bases not matched to a gene: 2. DNA for the CDR3: TGTGCCAGCAGCTTAGCGGCTAGCGGGGCCTACGAGCAGTACTTC. It encodes CASSLAASGAYEQYF. Using reference TRBV7-2 and TRBJ2-7 for the parts outside the CDR3, the full variable domain is GAGVSQSPSNKVTEKGKDVELRCDPISGHTALYWYRQSLGQGLEFLIYFQGNSAPDKSGLPSDRFSAERTGGSVSTLTIQRTQQEDSAVYLCASSLAASGAYEQYFGPGTRLTVT.

V usage is TRBV3-1 (or the pseudogene TRBV3-2) and J usage is TRBJ1-4; D unresolved. In germline, CDR1 is LGHDT, CDR2 YNNKEL (reference sequence). The CDR3 is made up of 12 amino acids. V gave up 2 bases and J gave up 7 bases, with 5 bases separating them. CDR3 amino acids: CASSQFSEKLFF. Here the CDR3 DNA reads TGTGCCAGCAGCCAATTTAGTGAAAAACTGTTTTTT.

The chain joins TRBV19 to TRBJ2-3; 8 nucleotides line up with TRBD1. In germline, CDR1 is LNHDA, CDR2 SQIVND (reference sequence). This CDR3 has 13 amino acids. The junction had 6 bases not matched to a gene; V was cut back by 3 bases and J by 10 bases. The CDR3 bases are TGTGCCAGTAGTATGAACCGACAGGGGCCGCAGTATTTT. Protein product: CASSMNRQGPQYF.

The J gene is TRBJ2-7, the V gene TRBV15, with 10 bases lining up with TRBD1. Trimming removed 0 bases from V and 2 bases from J; junction bases left unmatched: 4. Germline values: CDR1 LNHNV, CDR2 YYDKDF (reference sequence). This CDR3 spans 16 amino acids. The CDR3: CATSRDRGQGAYEQYF. DNA for the CDR3: TGTGCCACCAGCAGAGATAGAGGACAGGGGGCCTACGAGCAGTACTTC.

The chain uses TRBV3-1 (or the pseudogene TRBV3-2) and TRBJ1-6, with D perhaps TRBD1 (6 bases). Trimming left V 3 bases short and J 9 bases short, with 9 bases between. This CDR3 has 13 residues. Germline V gene lookup returns CDR1 LGHDT and CDR2 YNNKEL (reference sequence). CDR3 in DNA: TGTGCCAGCAGCCAGAGGGGGAGTTCACCCCTCCACTTT. It encodes CASSQRGSSPLHF.

The rearrangement joins TRBV11-2 to TRBJ1-1, with D possibly TRBD1 on 5 matching bases. The CDR3 contains 13 residues. Between the trimmed V and J ends, which lost 6 bases and 4 bases, there was a span of 12 bases. Germline V CDR1 and CDR2: SGHAT, FQNNGV. The DNA for the CDR3 is TGTGCCAGCAGTTCGCAGGGTACCACTGAAGCTTTCTTT. Protein sequence: CASSSQGTTEAFF.